One T cell receptor beta chain is described in this entry. Its antigen has not been determined. No much larger clonotype is one base removed from it; base qualities were not supplied. The library was generated by the immunoSEQ multiplex PCR assay. For the multiplex PCR, a mixture combining 60 forward primers for TCR Vbeta segments and 13 reverse primers for TCR Jbeta segments was used. The CDR3 region of rearranged TCR beta genes was amplified from genomic DNA with a multiplex PCR assay. On the Illumina HiSeq System, the amplified TCR beta libraries were sequenced as 87-base-pair reads. In the paper's pipeline: A later analysis counted about 80 million unique TCR beta chains across the 640 or so repertoires, and 10 million to 12 million of these chains were shared by at least two donors. A nearest-neighbor algorithm error-corrected the raw reads and collapsed the reads into unique sequences, merging closely related sequences to remove PCR and sequencing errors. Alignment of CDR3 sequences to IMGT reference sequences was used to assign V, D and J gene segments. For a sequence to be retained, a match of at least six nucleotides was required to both a V gene segment and a J gene segment. Rearrangements were called productive when the CDR3 lacked stop codons and stayed in frame with V and J; all others were non-productive. Following IMGT convention, CDR3 was defined as the stretch from the second conserved V-encoded cysteine up to the conserved J-encoded phenylalanine. The earlier analysis of 587 of the donors excluded any sequence lacking an unambiguous match to a single V gene segment. An earlier analysis of fewer than 750 of the donors called V segments functional above 56.7% productive rearrangements and segregating when the between-donor standard deviation exceeded 5%. A statistical classification framework was built to diagnose cytomegalovirus status from the catalog of TCR beta chain sequences. In a later analysis, V and J genes were assigned by comparing TCR nucleotide sequences against IMGT/GENE-DB human TR gene sequences. A later analysis assigned CDR3 sequences and most-parsimonious VDJ recombination scenarios with the TCRdist pipeline. A later analysis defined each TCR beta chain by its CDR3 amino acid sequence plus V-gene family, and excluded reads lacking a unique V-gene family. In a later analysis, approximately 590 highly shared, low-generation-probability nucleotide sequences were removed to address suspected cross-contamination and a sequencing artifact. In a later analysis, a clonal expansion index was calculated for each public chain from normalized within-repertoire ranks of inferred template counts. In a later analysis, generation probabilities were computed with a VDJ recombination model fitted to out-of-frame rearrangements, and the resulting probabilities were checked against IGoR. In a later analysis, hypergeometric tests were used to score TCR-TCR, TCR-HLA and TCR-CMV co-occurrence, with a repertoire-size bias correction applied to TCR pairs. False discovery rates were estimated in a later analysis by permuting HLA or CMV assignments 20 times. In a later analysis, co-occurring TCRs were grouped with DBSCAN, and TCRdist sequence similarity was added when clustering was performed within HLA-allele-positive subsets. Repertoires with fewer than 30,000 or more than 120,000 public chains, plus five repertoires with anomalous nucleotide sharing, were excluded from co-occurrence clustering. What TCRdb holds here is the immuneACCESS table cut down to in-frame rearrangements. Part of the clones is not present; checked against another copy, under half of the missing clones reflect an unresolved V gene, and the others are unexplained. V, J and clone size are those of that table, while D and trimming were read from the DNA. Recorded for this sample are around 150,000 clones; roughly 85% of them occurred a single time. Together, the top ten hold about 6.8% of the sample.

The cohort comprised around 690 healthy bone marrow donors. At the time of sampling, every cohort member was nominally healthy, though immune exposures that went unrecorded were likely present. The donor tested CMV seropositive and was one of the 289 seropositive cohort members. Every donor gave a peripheral blood sample, and the peripheral blood mononuclear cells from that sample were used for TCR beta sequencing. Genomic DNA was extracted from the blood cell samples with the Qiagen DNeasy Blood Extraction Kit. The data derive from a study of cytomegalovirus exposure and HLA in healthy donors (dated by TCRdb to 2016 to 2017). General notes on the study: In an earlier analysis of under 600 of the donors, roughly 300 Gb of sequence data and approximately 100 million unique TCR beta sequences from 150 million to 200 million T cells were reported. The genetic ancestry cluster associated with self-reported Caucasian donors included about four fifths of the 398 genotyped donors. A later genetic analysis used genome-wide SNP genotypes for about 60% of the 666 donors, treating that subset as a discovery cohort. Class I and class II HLA loci were covered by the typing at four-digit resolution. High-throughput TCR immunosequencing, statistical association of individual TCRs with disease status, and machine learning were combined to predict cytomegalovirus infection status. The aim of the study was to test whether cataloging public T cell receptors could identify signatures of past pathogen exposure. In an earlier analysis of 500 to 650 of the donors, high-throughput TCR beta sequencing was used to judge whether each TCR beta V gene segment behaved as functional or pseudogenic. Roughly 5 DR-DQ haplotypes were treated as single units for association and clustering because of strong linkage in the cohort. The number of donors typed differed by locus, with about 629-630 for A, B, C, DRB1 and DQB1, 522 for DQA1, nearly 610 for DPA1, and around 450 for DPB1. Donor age, sex, ethnicity and CMV serostatus were compiled alongside the repertoire data. A separate validation cohort of roughly 120 different subjects was used in addition to the roughly 700-subject first cohort. Every discovery cohort repertoire had been produced on one sequencing platform. Roughly 320 gigabases of sequencing data and approximately 91 million unique TCR sequences made up an early release that covered approximately 620 HLA-typed donors. The study used immunosequencing to profile the T cell repertoires of 666 subjects and linked those repertoires to cytomegalovirus serostatus. Among about 400 genotyped donors of the cohort, an average of approximately 240,000 unique TCR beta nucleotide sequences was sequenced per donor, of which 15% to 20% were non-productive. Rather than drawing on any new phenotypic data, the later analysis identified candidate immune exposures from TCR beta sequences and the way those sequences occurred across donors. A later analysis re-examined previously published TCR beta repertoires from around 670 donors and added high-resolution HLA genotyping to investigate patterns of TCR occurrence. Study-wide conclusions, independent of this receptor: A later analysis found that most CMV-associated TCR beta chains appeared HLA-restricted, with HLA associations seemingly driven largely by CMV exposure. According to a later analysis, parvovirus B19, influenza, CMV and Epstein-Barr virus appeared linked to several top co-occurrence clusters. A later genetic analysis reported fewer N-insertions in productive TCRs among donors in an Asian-associated ancestry cluster than the 666-donor mean. A further reported finding was that TCR beta sequences accurately predicted the HLA-A and HLA-B alleles for most subjects in the first cohort. An earlier analysis of approximately 600 of the donors showed that most TCR beta V segments appeared in productive rearrangements either about 87% or about 30% of the time, which broadly matched IMGT annotations. A few of the identified cytomegalovirus-associated TCR beta chains were confirmed in vitro to be specific for cytomegalovirus antigens. In a later analysis, HLA-associated TCR beta chains showed more clonal expansion and lower generation probabilities than non-associated chains that were equally common. Correlated functional status among segregating V segments might reflect linkage disequilibrium, but an unknown experimental factor could not be ruled out. When HLA alleles, especially DR and DQ, strongly co-occurred, attributing TCR associations to individual alleles was difficult. According to a later analysis, TCR association rates differed among HLA loci, with DRB1 alleles showing the most associated TCRs and HLA-C alleles showing the fewest. This cohort had only TCR beta chains sequenced, and the lack of alpha or paired-chain data limited which features could be detected. V-gene and J-gene trimming of TCR beta chains was associated with a missense DCLRE1C variant in a later genetic analysis, and the association was replicated in an independent cohort. Because HLA typing was unavailable for some donors at each locus, only the typed subset was used in association tests. For the cohort, immune exposure information was limited to CMV serostatus. Because counts were too low, seventeen rarely observed V segments, including chromosome 9 orphons, were left out of the earlier analysis of about 500 of the donors. Because the 87-base-pair reads could not distinguish some IMGT-functional V segments, including TRBV6-2 and TRBV6-3, those segments were excluded. In the study, around 150 TCR beta chains were listed as associated with cytomegalovirus. Sequencing depth was assumed to be roughly uniform across donors in the presence/absence analyses, though that assumption may not hold. A later analysis associated some 17,000 TCR beta sequences with specific HLA alleles at a false discovery rate of 0.05. The sequencing pipeline was judged likely to have produced a cluster of highly shared sequence variants as a technical artifact. In both the original and validation cohorts, the classifier was reported to diagnose cytomegalovirus status with high specificity and sensitivity. Across donors, most TCR sequences were observed very rarely, whereas some public TCRs were present in many individuals. It was suggested by the authors that the approach could potentially be generalized to other disease states and immunological phenotypes.

The germline V gene yields SGHVS for CDR1 and FQNEAQ for CDR2. From the cysteine through the phenylalanine, the CDR3 covers 16 amino acids. Only the CDR3 portion is preserved as DNA: 48 bases, with reading frame beginning at the first base. V was cut back by 0 bases and J by 5 bases, leaving a gap of 15 bases between them. This clonotype was sampled from a man aged 40-55 years in good health and CMV-seropositive. The sequenced sample consisted of PBMCs. This chain is built from TRBV7-8 and TRBJ2-3, with TRBD2 tentatively as D gene (7 bases match). The CDR3 is CASSLATPAGQDTQYF. The nucleotides read TGTGCCAGCAGCTTAGCCACCCCAGCGGGACAAGATACGCAGTATTTT.